A single sample is the source of the 8 T cell receptor beta chains below, sequenced in a study of T cell responses to AZD1222 COVID-19 vaccine. Measured with immunoSEQ multiplex PCR; TCRdb has only the in-frame clones, and not every one. This sample has 130,000 to 150,000 clones, with about 82% found just once. Sequences were derived from peripheral blood, sampled 28 days after the second AZD1222 dose. These receptors originate from an adult who received the AZD1222 COVID-19 vaccine.

The genes are TRBV30 and TRBJ1-2; D perhaps matches TRBD1 (6 bases). V shed 3 bases and J shed 1 base, with 12 bases lying between them. The CDR3 runs to 14 residues. CDR1 GTSNPN and CDR2 SVGIG come from the germline V gene (reference sequence). CDR3 protein: CAWSLYRVNYGYTF. In DNA form, the CDR3 reads TGTGCCTGGAGCCTGTACAGGGTTAACTATGGCTACACCTTC. Looking up the rest from reference TRBV30 and TRBJ1-2 gives the full variable domain: SQTIHQWPATLVQPVGSPLSLECTVEGTSNPNLYWYRQAAGRGLQLLFYSVGIGQISSEVPQNLSASRPQDRQFILSSKKLLLSDSGFYLCAWSLYRVNYGYTFGSGTRLTVV.

The chain combines TRBV5-1 with TRBJ1-2, with D unclear. Per the germline V gene, CDR1 is SGHRS and CDR2 is YFSETQ. V lost 1 base to trimming and J lost 1 base, with 11 bases between them. The CDR3 covers 15 residues. The DNA of the CDR3 is TGCGCCAGCAGCTTGTCTACTGCCCATAACTATGGCTACACCTTC. Amino acids: CASSLSTAHNYGYTF.

The gene calls are TRBV6-5 and TRBJ1-5, with D unclear. This CDR3 spans 14 amino acids. CDR1 and CDR2 (germline): MNHEY, SVGAGI. V was trimmed by 6 bases and J by 0 bases, leaving 9 bases between them. CDR3 residues: CASSSDGSNQPQHF. In DNA form, the CDR3 reads TGTGCCAGCAGCTCTGACGGTAGCAATCAGCCCCAGCATTTT.

This clone was seen more than once but under ten times. The chain links TRBV9 to TRBJ2-7; D not certain. Germline CDR1 and CDR2: SGDLS and YYNGEE. CDR3 length: 14 residues. Trimming shortened V by 3 bases and J by 3 bases, and 13 bases separated the two germline ends. The DNA of the CDR3 is TGTGCCAGCAGCGACGCAGGACCCAGCTACGAGCAGTACTTC. This encodes CASSDAGPSYEQYF.

The chain is built from TRBV11-3 and TRBJ2-1, with D perhaps TRBD2 (5 bases). V dropped 3 bases and J dropped 7 bases, with 7 bases sitting between them. This CDR3 region has 12 residues. Germline CDR1 is SGHNT and CDR2 is YENEEA. The CDR3 DNA follows: TGTGCCAGCAGCTTTCGAGGGAATGAGCAGTTCTTC. As protein: CASSFRGNEQFF.

V gene TRBV7-9 combines with J gene TRBJ1-1; 7 nucleotides agree with TRBD1. The CDR3 extends over 13 amino acids. Per germline, CDR1 SEHNR and CDR2 FQNEAQ (reference sequence). Trimming removed 4 bases from V and 7 bases from J; junction bases left unmatched: 6. The CDR3 DNA reads as TGTGCCAGCAGCTACCGACAGGGCATTGAAGCTTTCTTT. Protein: CASSYRQGIEAFF.

The rearrangement joins TRBV28 to TRBJ1-6; D not certain. The CDR3 runs to 14 residues. V lost 3 bases to trimming and J lost 8 bases, with 11 bases between them. Germline CDR1 and CDR2: MDHEN and SYDVKM. CDR3 region: CASSFSGGDSPLHF. CDR3 sequence (DNA): TGTGCCAGCAGTTTTTCGGGAGGCGATTCACCCCTCCACTTT.

The V and J genes are TRBV10-3 and TRBJ1-2, with D possibly being TRBD1 (6 bases). CDR1 is ENHRY and CDR2 is SYGVKD in the germline V gene. The CDR3 spans 14 residues. The V gene lost 6 bases and the J gene lost 2 bases, with 13 bases spanning the gap. The CDR3 sequence is CAIRGEGTNYGYTF. The CDR3 region has the DNA TGTGCCATCAGGGGGGAAGGGACAAACTATGGCTACACCTTC.